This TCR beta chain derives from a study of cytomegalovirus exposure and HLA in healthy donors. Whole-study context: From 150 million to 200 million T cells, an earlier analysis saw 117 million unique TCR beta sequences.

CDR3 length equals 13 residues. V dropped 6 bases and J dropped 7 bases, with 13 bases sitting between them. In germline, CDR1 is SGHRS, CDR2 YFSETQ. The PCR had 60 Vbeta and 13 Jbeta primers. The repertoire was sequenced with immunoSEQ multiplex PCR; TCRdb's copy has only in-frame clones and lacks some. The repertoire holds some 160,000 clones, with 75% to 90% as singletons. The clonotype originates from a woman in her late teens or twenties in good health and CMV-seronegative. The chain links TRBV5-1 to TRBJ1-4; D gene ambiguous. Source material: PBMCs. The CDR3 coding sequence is TGCGCCAGCAAGCCGAGACAAAGTGAAAAACTGTTTTTT. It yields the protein CASKPRQSEKLFF.